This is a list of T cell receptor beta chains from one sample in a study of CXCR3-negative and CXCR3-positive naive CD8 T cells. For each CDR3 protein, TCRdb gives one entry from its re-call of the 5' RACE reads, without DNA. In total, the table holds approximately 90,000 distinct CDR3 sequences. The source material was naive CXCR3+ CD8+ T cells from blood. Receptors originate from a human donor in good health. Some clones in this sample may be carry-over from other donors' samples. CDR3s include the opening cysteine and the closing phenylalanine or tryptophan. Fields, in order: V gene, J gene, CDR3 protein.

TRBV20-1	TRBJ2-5	CSARDLLTRVAGAHQETQYF
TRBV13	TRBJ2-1	CASSSLTLNEQFF
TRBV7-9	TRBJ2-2	CASSLTPGPRDTGELFF
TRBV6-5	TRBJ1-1	CASSYLLTTRGTEAFF
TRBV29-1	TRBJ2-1	CSVVGLAGINLDNEQFF
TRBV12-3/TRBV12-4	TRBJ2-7	CASSSTGADEQYF
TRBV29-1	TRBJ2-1	CSVETSGRSNEQFF
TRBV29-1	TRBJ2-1	CSVRGGESSNEQFF
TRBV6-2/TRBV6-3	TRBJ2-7	CASSYSWVAGGPKDEQYF
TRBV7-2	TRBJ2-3	CASSLYGRTSGEDTQYF
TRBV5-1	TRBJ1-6	CASSFSVDGSPLHF
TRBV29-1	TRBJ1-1	CSVRTGSNTEAFF
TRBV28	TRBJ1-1	CASSLIGDRSTEAFF
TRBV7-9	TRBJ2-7	CASSPRTGGGTYEQYF
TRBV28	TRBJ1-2	CASRSHYRGLRFYGYTF
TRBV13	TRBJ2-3	CASSPRAGSTDTQYF
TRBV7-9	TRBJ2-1	CASSPSSGSSYNEQFF
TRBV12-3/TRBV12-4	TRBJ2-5	CASSSPGTSGEETQYF
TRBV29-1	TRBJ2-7	CSVVVGSYEQYF
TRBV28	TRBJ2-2	CASSFGHGELFF
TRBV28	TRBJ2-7	CASSWDRDEQYF
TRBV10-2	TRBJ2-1	CASRDGVSYNEQFF
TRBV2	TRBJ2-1	CASDNNAEQFF
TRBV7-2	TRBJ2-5	CASSLNVGEGQETQYF
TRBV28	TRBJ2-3	CASSSSPGLAGGSTDTQYF
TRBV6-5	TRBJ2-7	CASSSRPRGPNSYEQYF
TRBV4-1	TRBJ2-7	CASSLSGGTYEQYF
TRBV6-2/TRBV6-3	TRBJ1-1	CASAGDWNTEAFF
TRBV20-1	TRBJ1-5	CSARDWEGGSNQPQHF
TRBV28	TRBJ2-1	CASSFPSGRDNEQFF
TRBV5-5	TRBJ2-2	CASSWGIDTGELFF
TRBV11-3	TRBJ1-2	CASSSGGTVDGYTF
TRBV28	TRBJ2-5	CASSQGQILGETQYF
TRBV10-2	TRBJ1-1	CASSSGENTEAFF
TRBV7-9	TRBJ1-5	CASSLGSRGPQSQHF
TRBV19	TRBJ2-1	CASSIPPDSSGEQFF
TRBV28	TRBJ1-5	CASNFGVPNQPQHF
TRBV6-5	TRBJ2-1	CASSYFPGTSGSENEQFF
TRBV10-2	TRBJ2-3	CASSSQGGVFTDTQYF
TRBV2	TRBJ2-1	CAITGRTGLNEQFF
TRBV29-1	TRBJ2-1	CSVELALSTYNEQFF
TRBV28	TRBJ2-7	CASRRTTGTYEQYF
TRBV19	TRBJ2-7	CASSPGLFYEQYF
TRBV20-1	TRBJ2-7	CSARDKQGPYEQYF
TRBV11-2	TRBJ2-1	CASSSGRSLYNEQFF
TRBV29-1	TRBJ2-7	CSVYGQGGPYEQYF
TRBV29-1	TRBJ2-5	CSVEGQGEETQYF
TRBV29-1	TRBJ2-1	CSGGTSGTLWDEQFF
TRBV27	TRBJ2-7	CASSLATGLANEQYF
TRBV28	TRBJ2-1	CASNQYVKRGRDEQFF
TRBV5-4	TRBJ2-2	CASSLAEGAPGELFF
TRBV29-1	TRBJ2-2	CSVVGDPSTGELFF
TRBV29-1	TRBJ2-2	CSVVGAENTGELFF
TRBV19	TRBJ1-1	CASSMSEGLTEAFF
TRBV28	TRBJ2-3	CASSLPLGGTQYF
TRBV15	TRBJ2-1	CATSRESGRDGDEQFF
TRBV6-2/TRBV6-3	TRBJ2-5	CASREHRFHPETQYF
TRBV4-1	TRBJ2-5	CASSQDLTPQETQYF
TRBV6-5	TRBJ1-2	CASSPEDRGYGYTF
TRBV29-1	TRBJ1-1	CSVFGTRRNTEAFF